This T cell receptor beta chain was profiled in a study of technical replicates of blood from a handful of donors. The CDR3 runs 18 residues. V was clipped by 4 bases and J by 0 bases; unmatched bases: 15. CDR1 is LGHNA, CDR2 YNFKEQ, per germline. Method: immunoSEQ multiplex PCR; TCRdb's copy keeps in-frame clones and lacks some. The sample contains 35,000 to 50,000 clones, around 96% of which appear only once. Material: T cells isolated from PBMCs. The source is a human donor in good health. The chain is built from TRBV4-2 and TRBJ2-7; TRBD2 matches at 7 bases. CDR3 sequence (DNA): TGTGCCAGCAGCCTTGGGGGTAGCGGGCGAACTAGCTCCTACGAGCAGTACTTC. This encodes CASSLGGSGRTSSYEQYF.